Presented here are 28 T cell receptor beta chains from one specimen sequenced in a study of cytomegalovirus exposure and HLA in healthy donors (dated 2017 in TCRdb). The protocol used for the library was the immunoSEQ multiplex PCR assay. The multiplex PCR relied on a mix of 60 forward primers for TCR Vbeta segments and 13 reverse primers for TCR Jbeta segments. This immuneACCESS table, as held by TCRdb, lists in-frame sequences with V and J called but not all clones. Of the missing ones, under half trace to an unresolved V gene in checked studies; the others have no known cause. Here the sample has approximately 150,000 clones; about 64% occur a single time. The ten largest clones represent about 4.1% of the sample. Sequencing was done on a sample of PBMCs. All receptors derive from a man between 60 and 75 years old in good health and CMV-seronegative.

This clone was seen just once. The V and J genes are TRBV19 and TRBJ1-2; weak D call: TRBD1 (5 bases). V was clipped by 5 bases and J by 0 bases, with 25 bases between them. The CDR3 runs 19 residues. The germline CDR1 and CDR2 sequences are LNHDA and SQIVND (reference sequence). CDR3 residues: CASSAALLGGLSANYGYTF. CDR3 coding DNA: TGTGCCAGTAGTGCCGCCCTCCTCGGGGGGTTATCAGCTAACTATGGCTACACCTTC. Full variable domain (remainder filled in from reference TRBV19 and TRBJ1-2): DGGITQSPKYLFRKEGQNVTLSCEQNLNHDAMYWYRQDPGQGLRLIYYSQIVNDFQKGDIAEGYSVSREKKESFPLTVTSAQKNPTAFYLCASSAALLGGLSANYGYTFGSGTRLTVV.

The CDR3 here is CASSLAPTVSYGYTF. CDR3 nucleotides: TGTGCCAGCAGCTTGGCCCCGACTGTTTCCTATGGCTACACCTTC. The chain carries TRBV5-5 and TRBJ1-2, with D unclear. Looked up from germline, CDR1 is SGHKS and CDR2 is YYEKEE (reference sequence). V lost 0 bases and J lost 4, with 13 bases in between. This CDR3 has 15 residues.

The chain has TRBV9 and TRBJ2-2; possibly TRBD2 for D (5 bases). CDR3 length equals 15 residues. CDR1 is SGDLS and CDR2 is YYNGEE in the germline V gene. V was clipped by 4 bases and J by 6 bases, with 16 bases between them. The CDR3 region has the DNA TGTGCCAGCAGCCCAGAGGGCCTTGACGCCGGGGAGCTGTTTTTT. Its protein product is CASSPEGLDAGELFF.

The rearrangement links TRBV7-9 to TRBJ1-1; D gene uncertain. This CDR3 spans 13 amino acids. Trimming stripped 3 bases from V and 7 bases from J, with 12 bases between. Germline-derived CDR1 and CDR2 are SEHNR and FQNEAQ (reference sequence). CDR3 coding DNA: TGTGCCAGCAGCTTGGTCAGGTTAGGTGAAGCTTTCTTT. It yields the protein CASSLVRLGEAFF.

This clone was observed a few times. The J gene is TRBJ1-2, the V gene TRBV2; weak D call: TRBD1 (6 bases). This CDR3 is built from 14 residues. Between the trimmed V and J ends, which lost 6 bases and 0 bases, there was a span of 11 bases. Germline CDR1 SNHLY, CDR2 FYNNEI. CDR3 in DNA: TGTGCCAGCAGGGCCGGGACAACTAACTATGGCTACACCTTC. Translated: CASRAGTTNYGYTF.

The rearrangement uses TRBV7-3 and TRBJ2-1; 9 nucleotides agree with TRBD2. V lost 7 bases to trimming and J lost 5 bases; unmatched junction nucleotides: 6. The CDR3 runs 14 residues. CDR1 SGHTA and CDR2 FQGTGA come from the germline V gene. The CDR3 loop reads CASTVAGANNEQFF. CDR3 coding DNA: TGTGCCAGCACCGTAGCGGGAGCGAACAATGAGCAGTTCTTC.

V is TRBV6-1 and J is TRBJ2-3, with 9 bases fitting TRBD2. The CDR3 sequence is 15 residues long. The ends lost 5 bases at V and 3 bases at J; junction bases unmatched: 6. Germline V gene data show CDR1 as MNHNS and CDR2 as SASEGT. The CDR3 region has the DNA TGTGCCAGCAGTAGACTAGCGGTAGGGACAGATACGCAGTATTTT. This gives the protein CASSRLAVGTDTQYF.

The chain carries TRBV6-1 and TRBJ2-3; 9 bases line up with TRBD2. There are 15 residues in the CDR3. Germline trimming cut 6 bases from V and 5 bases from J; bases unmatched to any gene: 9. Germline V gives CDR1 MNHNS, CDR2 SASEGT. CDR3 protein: CASRELAGVIDTQYF. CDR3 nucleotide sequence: TGTGCCAGCAGGGAGTTAGCGGGAGTAATAGATACGCAGTATTTT.

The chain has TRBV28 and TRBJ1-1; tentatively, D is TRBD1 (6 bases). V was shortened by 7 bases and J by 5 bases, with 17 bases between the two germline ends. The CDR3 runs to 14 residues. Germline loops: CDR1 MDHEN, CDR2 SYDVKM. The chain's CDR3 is CASTWAKQGTEAFF. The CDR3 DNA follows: TGTGCCAGCACCTGGGCCAAACAGGGAACTGAAGCTTTCTTT.

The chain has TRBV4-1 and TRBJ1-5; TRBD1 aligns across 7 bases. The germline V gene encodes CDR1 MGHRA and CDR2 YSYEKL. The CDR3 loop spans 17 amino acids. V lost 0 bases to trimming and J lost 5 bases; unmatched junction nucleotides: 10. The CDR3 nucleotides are TGCGCCAGCAGCCAAGATGGCCCAGGGACAGCCTATCAGCCCCAGCATTTT. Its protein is CASSQDGPGTAYQPQHF.

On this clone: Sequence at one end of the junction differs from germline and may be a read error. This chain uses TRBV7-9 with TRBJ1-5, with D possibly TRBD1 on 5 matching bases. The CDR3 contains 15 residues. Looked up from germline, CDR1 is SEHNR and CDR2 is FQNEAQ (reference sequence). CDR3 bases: TGTTCCAGCAGCTCCCGGGGGGACGGCAATCAGCCCCAGCATTTT. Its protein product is CSSSSRGDGNQPQHF.

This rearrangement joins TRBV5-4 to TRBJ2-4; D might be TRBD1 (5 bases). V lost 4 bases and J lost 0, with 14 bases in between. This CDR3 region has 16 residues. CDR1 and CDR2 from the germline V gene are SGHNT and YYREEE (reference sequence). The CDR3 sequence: CASSSSTGLAKNIQYF. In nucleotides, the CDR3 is TGTGCCAGCAGCAGCTCAACAGGTCTAGCCAAAAACATTCAGTACTTC.

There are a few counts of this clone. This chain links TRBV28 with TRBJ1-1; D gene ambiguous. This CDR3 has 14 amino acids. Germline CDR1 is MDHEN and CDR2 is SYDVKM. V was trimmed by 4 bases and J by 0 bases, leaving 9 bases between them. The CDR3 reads CASSSPGMNTEAFF. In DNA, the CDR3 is TGTGCCAGCAGTTCCCCAGGAATGAACACTGAAGCTTTCTTT.

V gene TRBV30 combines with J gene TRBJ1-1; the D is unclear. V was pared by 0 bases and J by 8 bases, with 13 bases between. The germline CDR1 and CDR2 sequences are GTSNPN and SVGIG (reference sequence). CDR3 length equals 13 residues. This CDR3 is CAWSVHSDSEAFF. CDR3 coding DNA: TGTGCCTGGAGTGTACATAGCGACTCGGAAGCTTTCTTT.

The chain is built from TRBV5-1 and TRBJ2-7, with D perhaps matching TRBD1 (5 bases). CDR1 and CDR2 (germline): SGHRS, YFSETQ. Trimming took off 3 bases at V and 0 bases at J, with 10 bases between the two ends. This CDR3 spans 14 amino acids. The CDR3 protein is CASSYSTVSYEQYF. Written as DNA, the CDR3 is TGCGCCAGCAGCTATTCGACAGTCTCCTACGAGCAGTACTTC.

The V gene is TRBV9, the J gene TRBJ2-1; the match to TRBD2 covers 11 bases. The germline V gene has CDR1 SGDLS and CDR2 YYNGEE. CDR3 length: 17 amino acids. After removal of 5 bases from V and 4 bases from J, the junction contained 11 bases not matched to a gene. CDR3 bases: TGTGCCAGCAGTGAAAGAGGGACTAGCGGCCTGTACAATGAGCAGTTCTTC. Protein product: CASSERGTSGLYNEQFF.

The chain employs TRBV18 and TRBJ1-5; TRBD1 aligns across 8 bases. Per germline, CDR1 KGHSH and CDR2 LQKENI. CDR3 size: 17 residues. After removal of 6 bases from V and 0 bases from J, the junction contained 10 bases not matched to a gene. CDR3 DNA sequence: TGTGCCAGCTCCCTAGACAGGGGCGGCTATAGCAATCAGCCCCAGCATTTT. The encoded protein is CASSLDRGGYSNQPQHF. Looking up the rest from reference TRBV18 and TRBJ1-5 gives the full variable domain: NAGVMQNPRHLVRRRGQEARLRCSPMKGHSHVYWYRQLPEEGLKFMVYLQKENIIDESGMPKERFSAEFPKEGPSILRIQQVVRGDSAAYFCASSLDRGGYSNQPQHFGDGTRLSIL.

The CDR3 sequence: CASSLASGRNTGELFF. For the CDR3, the DNA is TGTGCCAGCAGCTTGGCTAGCGGAAGGAACACCGGGGAGCTGTTTTTT. This chain uses TRBV5-4 with TRBJ2-2, with 7 bases aligning to TRBD2. The CDR3 covers 16 residues. Germline V gene sequence: CDR1 SGHNT, CDR2 YYREEE (reference sequence). J gave up 1 base and V 0 bases, and 3 bases lay outside the gene matches.

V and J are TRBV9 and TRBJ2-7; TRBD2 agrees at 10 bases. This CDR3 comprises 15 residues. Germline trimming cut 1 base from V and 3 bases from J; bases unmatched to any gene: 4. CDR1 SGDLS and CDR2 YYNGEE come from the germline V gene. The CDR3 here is CASSVLASGSYEQYF. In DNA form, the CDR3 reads TGTGCCAGCAGCGTATTGGCTAGCGGGAGCTACGAGCAGTACTTC.

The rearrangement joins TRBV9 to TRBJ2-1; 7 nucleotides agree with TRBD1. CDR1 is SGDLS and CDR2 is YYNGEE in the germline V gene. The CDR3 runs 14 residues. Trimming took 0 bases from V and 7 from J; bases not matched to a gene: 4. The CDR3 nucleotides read TGTGCCAGCAGCGTAGGACAGGGCAGGAATGAGCAGTTCTTC. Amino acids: CASSVGQGRNEQFF.

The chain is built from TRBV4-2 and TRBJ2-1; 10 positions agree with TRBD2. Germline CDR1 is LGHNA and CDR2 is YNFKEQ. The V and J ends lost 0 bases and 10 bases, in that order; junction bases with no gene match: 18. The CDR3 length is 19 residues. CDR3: CASSQDTFLGAGGPYEQFF. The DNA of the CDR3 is TGTGCCAGCAGCCAAGATACTTTTTTAGGAGCGGGAGGGCCGTACGAGCAGTTCTTC.

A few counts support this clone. CDR3 DNA: TGTGCCACCGCCTTCGTTAGCGGCACAGATACGCAGTATTTT. This codes for CATAFVSGTDTQYF. V usage is TRBV28 and J usage is TRBJ2-3, with TRBD2 as a possible D gene (5 bases). CDR3 length equals 14 residues. The germline V gene has CDR1 MDHEN and CDR2 SYDVKM. Trimming removed 10 bases from V and 1 base from J, with 15 bases in between.

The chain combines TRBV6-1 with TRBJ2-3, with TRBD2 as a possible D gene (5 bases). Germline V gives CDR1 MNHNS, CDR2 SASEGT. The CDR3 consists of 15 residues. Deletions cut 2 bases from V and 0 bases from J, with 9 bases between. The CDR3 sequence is CASSELAASTDTQYF. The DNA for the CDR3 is TGTGCCAGCAGTGAACTAGCAGCTAGCACAGATACGCAGTATTTT.

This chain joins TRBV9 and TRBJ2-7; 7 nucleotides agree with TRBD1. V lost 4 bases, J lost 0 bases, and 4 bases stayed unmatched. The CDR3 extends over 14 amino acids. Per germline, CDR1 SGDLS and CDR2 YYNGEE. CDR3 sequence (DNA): TGTGCCAGCAGCCCCAGGGGGAGCTCCTACGAGCAGTACTTC. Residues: CASSPRGSSYEQYF. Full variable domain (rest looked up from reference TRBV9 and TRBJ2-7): DSGVTQTPKHLITATGQRVTLRCSPRSGDLSVYWYQQSLDQGLQFLIQYYNGEERAKGNILERFSAQQFPDLHSELNLSSLELGDSALYFCASSPRGSSYEQYFGPGTRLTVT.

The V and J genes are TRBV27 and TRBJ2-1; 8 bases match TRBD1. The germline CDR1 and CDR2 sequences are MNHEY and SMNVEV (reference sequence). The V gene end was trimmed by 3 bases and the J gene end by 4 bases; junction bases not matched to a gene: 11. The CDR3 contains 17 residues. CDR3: CASSFIAGQGRYNEQFF. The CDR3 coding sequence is TGTGCCAGCAGTTTTATCGCCGGACAGGGACGGTACAATGAGCAGTTCTTC.

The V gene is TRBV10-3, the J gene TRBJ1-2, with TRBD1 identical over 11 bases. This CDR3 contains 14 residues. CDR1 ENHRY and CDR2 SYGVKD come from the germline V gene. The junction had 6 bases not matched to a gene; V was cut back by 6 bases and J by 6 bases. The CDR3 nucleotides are TGTGCCATCAGGGAGGACAGGGGGCTTGATGGCTACACCTTC. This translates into CAIREDRGLDGYTF.

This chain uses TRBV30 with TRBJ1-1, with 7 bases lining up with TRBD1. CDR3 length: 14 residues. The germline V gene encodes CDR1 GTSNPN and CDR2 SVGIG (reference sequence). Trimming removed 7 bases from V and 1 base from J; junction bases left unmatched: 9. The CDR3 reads CASTGDLENTEAFF. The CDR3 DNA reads TGTGCCTCAACAGGGGATTTAGAGAACACTGAAGCTTTCTTT.

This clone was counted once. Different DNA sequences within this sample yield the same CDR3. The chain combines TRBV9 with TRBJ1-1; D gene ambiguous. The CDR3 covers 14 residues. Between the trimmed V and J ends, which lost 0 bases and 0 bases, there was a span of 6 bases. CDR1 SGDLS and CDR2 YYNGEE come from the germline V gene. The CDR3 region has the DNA TGTGCCAGCAGCGTAGGATCAGTGAACACTGAAGCTTTCTTT. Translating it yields CASSVGSVNTEAFF.